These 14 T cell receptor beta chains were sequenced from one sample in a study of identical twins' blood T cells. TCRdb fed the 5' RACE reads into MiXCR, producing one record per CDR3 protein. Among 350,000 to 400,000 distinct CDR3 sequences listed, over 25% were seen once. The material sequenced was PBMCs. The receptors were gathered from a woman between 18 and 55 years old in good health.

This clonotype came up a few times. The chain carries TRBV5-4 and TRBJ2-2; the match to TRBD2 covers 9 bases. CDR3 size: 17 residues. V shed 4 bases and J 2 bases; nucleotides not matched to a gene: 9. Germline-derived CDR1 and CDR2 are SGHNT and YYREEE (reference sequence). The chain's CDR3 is CASSISIAGANTGELFF. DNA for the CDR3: TGTGCCAGCAGCATATCAATAGCGGGGGCTAACACCGGGGAGCTGTTTTTT.

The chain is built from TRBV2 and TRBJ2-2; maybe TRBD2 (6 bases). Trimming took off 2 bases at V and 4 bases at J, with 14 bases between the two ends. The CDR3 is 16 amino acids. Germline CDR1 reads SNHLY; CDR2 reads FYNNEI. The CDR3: CASSELGLLVTGELFF. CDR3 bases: TGTGCCAGCAGTGAATTGGGACTCCTCGTCACCGGGGAGCTGTTTTTT. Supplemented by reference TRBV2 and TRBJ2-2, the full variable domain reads EPEVTQTPSHQVTQMGQEVILRCVPISNHLYFYWYRQILGQKVEFLVSFYNNEISEKSEIFDDQFSVERPDGSNFTLKIRSTKLEDSAMYFCASSELGLLVTGELFFGEGSRLTVL.

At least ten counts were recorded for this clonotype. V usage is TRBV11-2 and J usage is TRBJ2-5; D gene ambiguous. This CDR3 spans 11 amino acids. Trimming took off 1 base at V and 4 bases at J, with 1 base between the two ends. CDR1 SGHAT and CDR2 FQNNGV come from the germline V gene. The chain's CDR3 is CASSLVETQYF. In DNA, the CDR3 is TGTGCCAGCAGCTTAGTAGAGACCCAGTACTTC.

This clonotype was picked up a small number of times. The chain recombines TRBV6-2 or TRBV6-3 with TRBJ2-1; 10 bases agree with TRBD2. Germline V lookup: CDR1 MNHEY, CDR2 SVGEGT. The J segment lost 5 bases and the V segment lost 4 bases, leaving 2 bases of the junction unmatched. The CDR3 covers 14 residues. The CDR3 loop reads CASSWTSGDNEQFF. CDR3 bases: TGTGCCAGCAGTTGGACTAGCGGAGACAATGAGCAGTTCTTC.

CDR3 sequence: CASSLSLDEQFF. CDR3 nucleotides: TGTGCCAGCAGCTTAAGTCTCGATGAGCAGTTCTTC. The chain combines TRBV7-6 with TRBJ2-1, with D hard to call. The V end lost 2 bases, the J end lost 8 bases, and 7 bases lay between the germline ends. Looked up from germline, CDR1 is SGHVS and CDR2 is FNYEAQ. The CDR3 sequence is 12 residues long.

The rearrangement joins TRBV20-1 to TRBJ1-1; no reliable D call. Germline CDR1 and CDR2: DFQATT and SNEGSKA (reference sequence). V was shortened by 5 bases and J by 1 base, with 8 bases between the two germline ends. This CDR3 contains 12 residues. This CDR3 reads CSARVTNTEAFF. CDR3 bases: TGCAGTGCTCGTGTCACGAACACTGAAGCTTTCTTT.

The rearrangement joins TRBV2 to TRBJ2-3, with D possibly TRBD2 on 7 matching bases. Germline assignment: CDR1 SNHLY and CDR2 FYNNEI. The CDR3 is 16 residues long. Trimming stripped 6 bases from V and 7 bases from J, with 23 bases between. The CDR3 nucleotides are TGTGCCAGCAGGGGGCAGGGGACTACTGACAGATATACGCAGTATTTT. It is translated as CASRGQGTTDRYTQYF.

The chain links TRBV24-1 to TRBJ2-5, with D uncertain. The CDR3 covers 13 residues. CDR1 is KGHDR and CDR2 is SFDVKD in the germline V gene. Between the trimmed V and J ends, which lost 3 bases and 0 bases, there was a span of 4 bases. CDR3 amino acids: CATSDRNQETQYF. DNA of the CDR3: TGTGCCACCAGTGATAGGAACCAAGAGACCCAGTACTTC.

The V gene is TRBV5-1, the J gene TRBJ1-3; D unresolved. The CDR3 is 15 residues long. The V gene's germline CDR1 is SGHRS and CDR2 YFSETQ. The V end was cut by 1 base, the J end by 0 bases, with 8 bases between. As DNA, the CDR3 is TGCGCCAGCAGCTTGCAAGGGCTCTCTGGAAACACCATATATTTT. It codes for CASSLQGLSGNTIYF.

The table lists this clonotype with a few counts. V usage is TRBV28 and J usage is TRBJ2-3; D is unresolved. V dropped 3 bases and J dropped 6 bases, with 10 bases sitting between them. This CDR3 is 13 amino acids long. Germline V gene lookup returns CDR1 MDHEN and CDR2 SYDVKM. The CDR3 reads CASSLGSIDTQYF. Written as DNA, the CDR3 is TGTGCCAGCAGTTTGGGTTCGATTGATACGCAGTATTTT.

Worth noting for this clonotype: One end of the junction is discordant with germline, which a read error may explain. As DNA, the CDR3 is TGTTCCAGCAGTCCGGGACGCGTCCCCTCTGGAAACACCATATATTTT. Encoded protein: CSSSPGRVPSGNTIYF. The chain joins TRBV28 to TRBJ1-3; D possibly corresponds to TRBD1 (5 bases). Germline V gene lookup returns CDR1 MDHEN and CDR2 SYDVKM. The CDR3 is 16 amino acids.

CDR3 amino acids: CSAITLQGASNQPQHF. The CDR3 nucleotides read TGCAGTGCCATCACCTTACAGGGGGCTAGCAATCAGCCCCAGCATTTT. The J gene is TRBJ1-5, the V gene TRBV20-1; TRBD1 matches 9 bases. Germline assignment: CDR1 DFQATT and CDR2 SNEGSKA (reference sequence). The CDR3 spans 16 residues. V was clipped by 6 bases and J by 0 bases; unmatched bases: 9.

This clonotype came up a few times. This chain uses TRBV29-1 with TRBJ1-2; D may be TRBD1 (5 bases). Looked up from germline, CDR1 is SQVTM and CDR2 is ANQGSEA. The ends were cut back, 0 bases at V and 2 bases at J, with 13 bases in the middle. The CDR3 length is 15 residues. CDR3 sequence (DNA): TGCAGCGTTGAAGATCGGGGGGGTATAAACTATGGCTACACCTTC. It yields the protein CSVEDRGGINYGYTF. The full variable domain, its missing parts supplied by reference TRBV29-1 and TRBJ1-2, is SAVISQKPSRDICQRGTSLTIQCQVDSQVTMMFWYRQQPGQSLTLIATANQGSEATYESGFVIDKFPISRPNLTFSTLTVSNMSPEDSSIYLCSVEDRGGINYGYTFGSGTRLTVV.

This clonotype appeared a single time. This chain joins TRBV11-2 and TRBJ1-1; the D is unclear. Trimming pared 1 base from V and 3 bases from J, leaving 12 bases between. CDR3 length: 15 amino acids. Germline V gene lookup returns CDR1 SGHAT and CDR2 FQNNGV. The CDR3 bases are TGTGCCAGCAGCTTAGGGTACGATGGGCACACTGAAGCTTTCTTT. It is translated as CASSLGYDGHTEAFF.